A selection of T cell receptor beta chains follows, all from one sample in a study of control samples from healthy donors and cancer patients. Clones were read by immunoSEQ multiplex PCR, and TCRdb kept only the in-frame ones, dropping some. The data contain 100,000 or so clones, around 92% of them singletons. The source material was blood. Receptors originate from a woman under 30 in good health. Each CDR3 is given with its conserved first and last residue. The D gene is left open where the match is weak. Only some rows state a clone size, as once, few, many or a class for expanded clones.

>NA|TRBD1|TRBJ2-2|TRBV27
CASSRQGWDGELFF
TGTGCCAGCAGCCGACAGGGATGGGACGGGGAGCTGTTTTTT
>once|NA|TRBJ1-1|TRBV2
CASIPQGRVTEAFF
TGTGCCAGCATCCCCCAGGGGAGGGTCACTGAAGCTTTCTTT
>NA|NA|TRBJ2-7|TRBV1
CTSSQETSSYEQYF
TGCACCAGCAGCCAAGAGACTAGCAGCTACGAGCAGTACTTC
>NA|NA|TRBJ2-5|TRBV9
CASSTNPQETQYF
TGTGCCAGCAGCACCAATCCCCAAGAGACCCAGTACTTC
>NA|TRBD2|TRBJ2-6|TRBV3-1/TRBV3-2
CASSQGLGGSGTGANVLTF
TGTGCCAGCAGCCAAGGCTTAGGAGGGAGCGGGACTGGGGCCAACGTCCTGACTTTC
>NA|TRBD1|TRBJ2-7|TRBV19
CATGQADGYEQYF
TGTGCCACCGGACAGGCAGACGGCTACGAGCAGTACTTC
>NA|NA|TRBJ2-3|TRBV15
CATSRDGGTSTDTQYF
TGTGCCACCAGCAGAGATGGGGGCACTAGCACAGATACGCAGTATTTT
>NA|TRBD1|TRBJ1-4|TRBV9
CASSSDRNYNGGEKLFF
TGTGCCAGCAGCTCGGACAGGAACTACAATGGTGGTGAAAAACTGTTTTTT
>NA|NA|TRBJ2-3|TRBV6-5
CASSLSRADTQYF
TGTGCCAGCAGTTTGAGCAGGGCAGATACGCAGTATTTT
>NA|NA|TRBJ2-3|TRBV4-1
CASSPFSDTQYF
TGCGCCAGCAGCCCCTTCTCAGATACGCAGTATTTT
>NA|TRBD1|TRBJ2-1|TRBV4-3
CASSQDLRQGRDEQFF
TGCGCCAGCAGCCAAGATCTGCGACAGGGACGCGATGAGCAGTTCTTC
>few|NA|TRBJ1-3|TRBV5-4
CASSLGSTIYF
TGTGCCAGCAGCTTAGGGAGTACCATATATTTT
>NA|NA|TRBJ1-6|TRBV13
CASSVRGSHSPLHF
TGTGCCAGCAGCGTCCGGGGGTCCCATTCACCCCTCCACTTT
>few|NA|TRBJ2-1|TRBV19
CASSIGLASHEQFF
TGTGCCAGTAGTATTGGGCTAGCAAGCCATGAGCAGTTCTTC
>NA|NA|TRBJ2-5|TRBV4-1
CASSLTSSLETQYF
TGCGCCAGCAGCCTTACTTCAAGTTTAGAGACCCAGTACTTC
>NA|NA|TRBJ2-7|TRBV15
CATSRDRPTVQYF
TGTGCCACCAGCAGAGATAGGCCAACGGTGCAGTACTTC
>NA|NA|TRBJ1-1|TRBV19
CASSIGQMNTEAFF
TGTGCCAGTAGTATTGGACAGATGAACACTGAAGCTTTCTTT
>NA|NA|TRBJ2-2|TRBV19
CASSKGGGTNTGELFF
TGTGCCAGTAGTAAGGGTGGAGGGACGAACACCGGGGAGCTGTTTTTT
>NA|TRBD2|TRBJ2-5|TRBV24-1
CATSDSGGAPGLAGGETQYF
TGTGCCACCAGTGATTCGGGGGGGGCCCCGGGACTAGCGGGAGGGGAGACCCAGTACTTC
>NA|TRBD1|TRBJ2-5|TRBV6-5
CASRNRDRGTQYF
TGTGCCAGCAGGAACCGGGACAGGGGAACCCAGTACTTC
>NA|TRBD1|TRBJ2-1|TRBV7-2
CASSLVFEGAGQFF
TGTGCCAGCAGCTTGGTGTTCGAGGGGGCAGGGCAGTTCTTC
>NA|NA|TRBJ2-7|TRBV6-5
CASSPLRNSYEQYF
TGTGCCAGCAGTCCCCTCAGGAATTCCTACGAGCAGTACTTC
>once|NA|TRBJ1-1|TRBV5-1
CASSLFGRDTEAFF
TGCGCCAGCAGCTTGTTTGGGAGGGACACTGAAGCTTTCTTT
>NA|NA|TRBJ2-3|TRBV9
CASSVPATGDTQYF
TGTGCCAGCAGTGTACCAGCGACCGGGGATACGCAGTATTTT
>NA|TRBD2|TRBJ2-7|TRBV24-1
CATSDGTSGYEQYF
TGTGCCACCAGTGACGGGACTAGCGGGTACGAGCAGTACTTC
>NA|NA|TRBJ2-3|TRBV7-2
CASSLGYRATDTQYF
TGTGCCAGCAGCTTAGGCTACAGAGCTACAGATACGCAGTATTTT
>NA|NA|TRBJ2-4|TRBV18
CASSPYKGATKNIQYF
TGTGCCAGCTCACCATATAAGGGCGCGACCAAAAACATTCAGTACTTC
>NA|NA|TRBJ2-1|TRBV28
CASSLFPSGGRLQFF
TGTGCCAGCAGTTTATTCCCCAGTGGGGGACGACTGCAGTTCTTC
>NA|NA|TRBJ2-2|TRBV14
CASSQDIRAGELFF
TGTGCCAGCAGCCAAGATATCAGGGCCGGGGAGCTGTTTTTT
>NA|TRBD1|TRBJ2-7|TRBV5-5
CASSLTGGWGGSYEQYF
TGTGCCAGCAGCTTGACAGGGGGCTGGGGGGGCTCCTACGAGCAGTACTTC
>NA|NA|TRBJ1-6|TRBV18
CASSLLAQENSPLHF
TGTGCCAGCTCCTTACTGGCTCAGGAGAATTCACCCCTCCACTTT
>NA|NA|TRBJ2-1|TRBV6-2/TRBV6-3
CASSYLGGGNEQFF
TGTGCCAGCAGTTACCTCGGGGGTGGGAATGAGCAGTTCTTC
>NA|NA|TRBJ2-7|TRBV6-5
CASSYNRAYEQYF
TGTGCCAGCAGTTACAACCGAGCCTACGAGCAGTACTTC
>NA|TRBD1|TRBJ1-6|TRBV4-2
CASSQEPGQRSSPLHF
TGTGCCAGCAGCCAAGAGCCGGGACAGAGGAGTTCACCCCTCCACTTT
>NA|NA|TRBJ1-2|TRBV14
CASSQGRGFYGYTF
TGTGCCAGCAGCCAAGGGAGGGGTTTCTATGGCTACACCTTC
>NA|NA|TRBJ1-1|TRBV10-3
CAISESRGYTEAFF
TGTGCCATCAGTGAGTCAAGGGGGTACACTGAAGCTTTCTTT
>few|NA|TRBJ2-3|TRBV5-1
CASSLGGDTQYF
TGCGCCAGCAGCTTGGGAGGGGATACGCAGTATTTT
>NA|NA|TRBJ1-4|TRBV7-9
CASSLGTADDEKLFF
TGTGCCAGCAGCTTAGGGACCGCTGACGATGAAAAACTGTTTTTT
>NA|NA|TRBJ2-5|TRBV5-4
CASSGGETQYF
TGTGCCAGCAGCGGGGGAGAGACCCAGTACTTC
>NA|NA|TRBJ2-2|TRBV6-2/TRBV6-3
CASSYRDNTGELFF
TGTGCCAGCAGTTACAGGGACAACACCGGGGAGCTGTTTTTT
>NA|NA|TRBJ2-2|TRBV4-3
CASRIGPNTGELFF
TGCGCCAGCAGGATCGGACCGAACACCGGGGAGCTGTTTTTT
>few|NA|TRBJ2-7|TRBV3-1/TRBV3-2
CASSQGTNYEQYF
TGTGCCAGCAGCCAAGGGACGAACTACGAGCAGTACTTC
>NA|TRBD1|TRBJ2-7|TRBV28
CASSWGQGRNEQYF
TGTGCCAGCAGTTGGGGACAGGGGAGGAACGAGCAGTACTTC
>NA|NA|TRBJ1-5|TRBV28
CASSLGLGNQPQHF
TGTGCCAGCAGTCTGGGATTGGGCAATCAGCCCCAGCATTTT
>NA|NA|TRBJ2-7|TRBV6-2/TRBV6-3
CASTPGTDLEQYF
TGTGCCAGCACCCCGGGCACCGACCTCGAGCAGTACTTC
>NA|NA|TRBJ2-5|TRBV7-8
CASSLELGTQYF
TGTGCCAGCAGCTTAGAACTCGGGACCCAGTACTTC
>NA|NA|TRBJ1-2|TRBV30
CAWITLGSYTF
TGTGCCTGGATAACTCTCGGGAGCTACACCTTC
>NA|NA|TRBJ1-4|TRBV19
CASKEGRKLFF
TGTGCCAGTAAGGAGGGGCGAAAACTGTTTTTT
>NA|TRBD1|TRBJ1-1|TRBV5-1
CASSTTGVKVTEAFF
TGCGCCAGCAGCACGACAGGGGTGAAAGTCACTGAAGCTTTCTTT
>NA|TRBD1|TRBJ1-5|TRBV18
CASSPGTGGLGNQPQHF
TGTGCCAGCTCACCCGGGACAGGGGGCTTGGGCAATCAGCCCCAGCATTTT
>NA|NA|TRBJ1-1|TRBV19
CASSFLTEAFF
TGTGCCAGTAGTTTTTTGACTGAAGCTTTCTTT
>NA|NA|TRBJ2-2|TRBV9
CASSVGGWSANTGELFF
TGTGCCAGCAGCGTAGGGGGGTGGTCCGCGAACACCGGGGAGCTGTTTTTT
>once|NA|TRBJ2-1|TRBV6-5
CASTPGWGNEQFF
TGTGCCAGCACCCCAGGGTGGGGGAATGAGCAGTTCTTC
>NA|NA|TRBJ1-4|TRBV2
CASRSGQGRGEKLFF
TGTGCCAGCAGAAGTGGTCAGGGGCGGGGTGAAAAACTGTTTTTT